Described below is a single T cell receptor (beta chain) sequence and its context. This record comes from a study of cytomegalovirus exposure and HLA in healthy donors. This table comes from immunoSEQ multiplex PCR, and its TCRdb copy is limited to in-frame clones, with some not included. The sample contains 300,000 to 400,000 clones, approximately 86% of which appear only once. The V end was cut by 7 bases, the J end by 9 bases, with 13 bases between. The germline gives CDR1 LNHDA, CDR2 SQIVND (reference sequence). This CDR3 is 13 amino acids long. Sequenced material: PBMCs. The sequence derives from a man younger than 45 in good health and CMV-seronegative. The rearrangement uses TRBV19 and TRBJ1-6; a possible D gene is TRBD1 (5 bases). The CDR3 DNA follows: TGTGCCAGTATCGGGCAGGGCGGTTCACCCCTCCACTTT. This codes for CASIGQGGSPLHF.